This T cell receptor beta chain was found in a study of immune heterogeneity within non-small cell lung tumors. Study details: Tumor histology was classified as squamous cell carcinoma in several cases, non-squamous carcinoma in 10 and not otherwise specified in 1. Study findings and constraints: Between individual patients, the high-frequency T-cell receptor beta clonotypes largely differed. A moderate but significant correlation was found, linking local T-cell clonality with local tumor mutational burden (R around 0.34). High-frequency clones unique to single sites coexisted with identical dominant CDR3 beta clonotypes that recurred across tumor sites within a patient.

J was trimmed by 0 bases and V by 6 bases; bases with no gene match: 2. This CDR3 region has 16 residues. Germline values: CDR1 DFQATT, CDR2 SNEGSKA (reference sequence). Template input was genomic DNA from bulk tumor (600 ng per sample). Biopsy collection occurred during surgery, with several far-apart biopsies per primary tumor. Their non-small cell lung cancer was newly diagnosed and untreated, and the patients underwent curative surgery. A first 10-cycle multiplex round used 32 V-gene and 13 J-gene primers on TCR beta CDR3. TCRdb redid the calling of the multiplex PCR reads with MiXCR, one entry per CDR3 protein. The profile shows 20,000 to 25,000 distinct CDR3 sequences, around 26% of them singletons. Concerning this clonotype itself: The antigen remains unidentified. This may come from a read error, since a much larger clone is one base off. This CDR3 is missing its conserved last phenylalanine or tryptophan, likely due to a read error.

Specimen: lung tumor tissue. This sequence originates from a man aged 35-49 years with non-small cell lung cancer. This rearrangement joins TRBV20-1 to TRBJ2-6, with 13 bases that match TRBD2. The CDR3 coding sequence is TGCAGTGCATGGACTAGCGGGAGCTCTGGGGCCAACGTCCTGACTTGC. Amino acid sequence: CSAWTSGSSGANVLTC.